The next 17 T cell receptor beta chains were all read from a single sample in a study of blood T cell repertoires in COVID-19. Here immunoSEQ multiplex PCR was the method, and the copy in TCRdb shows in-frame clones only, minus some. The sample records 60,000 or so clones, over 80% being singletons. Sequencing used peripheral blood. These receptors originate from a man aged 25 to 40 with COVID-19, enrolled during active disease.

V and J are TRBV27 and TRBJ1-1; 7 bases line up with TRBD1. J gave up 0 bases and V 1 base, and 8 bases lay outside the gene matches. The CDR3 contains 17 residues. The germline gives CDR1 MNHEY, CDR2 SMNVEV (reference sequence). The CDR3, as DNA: TGTGCCAGCAGTTTATGGTGGGACAGAAACATGAACACTGAAGCTTTCTTT. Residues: CASSLWWDRNMNTEAFF.

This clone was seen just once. CDR3 protein: CASSQAQGASNTEAFF. In nucleotides, the CDR3 is TGCGCCAGCAGCCAAGCACAGGGGGCGTCGAACACTGAAGCTTTCTTT. The genes are TRBV4-1 and TRBJ1-1; TRBD1 agrees at 9 bases. The length of the CDR3 is 16 residues. Germline V gives CDR1 MGHRA, CDR2 YSYEKL. The V gene end was trimmed by 1 base and the J gene end by 1 base; junction bases not matched to a gene: 4.

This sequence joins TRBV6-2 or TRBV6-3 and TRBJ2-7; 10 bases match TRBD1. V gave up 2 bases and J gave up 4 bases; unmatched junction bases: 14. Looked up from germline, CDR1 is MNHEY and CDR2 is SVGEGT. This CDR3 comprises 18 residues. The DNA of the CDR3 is TGTGCCAGCAGTTACCCGACCCGGGACAGGGGTAGGGGGTACGAGCAGTACTTC. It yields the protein CASSYPTRDRGRGYEQYF.

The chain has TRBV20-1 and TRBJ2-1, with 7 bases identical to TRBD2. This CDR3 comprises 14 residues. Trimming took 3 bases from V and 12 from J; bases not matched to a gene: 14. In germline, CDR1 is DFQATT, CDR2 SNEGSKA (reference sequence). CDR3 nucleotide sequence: TGCAGTGCTAGTTGGAGCCGGGGAGGGGTTGCGCAGTTCTTC. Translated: CSASWSRGGVAQFF.

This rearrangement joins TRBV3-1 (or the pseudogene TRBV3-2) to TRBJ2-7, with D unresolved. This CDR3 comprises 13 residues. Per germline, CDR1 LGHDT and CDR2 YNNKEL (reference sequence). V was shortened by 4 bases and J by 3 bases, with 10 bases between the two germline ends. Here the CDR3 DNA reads TGTGCCAGCAGCCGACGTGGAGTCTACGAGCAGTACTTC. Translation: CASSRRGVYEQYF.

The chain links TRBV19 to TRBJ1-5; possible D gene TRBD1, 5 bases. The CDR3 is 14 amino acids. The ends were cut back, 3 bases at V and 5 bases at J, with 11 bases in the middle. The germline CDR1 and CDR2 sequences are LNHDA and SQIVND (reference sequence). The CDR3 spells CASSIGQGDQPQHF. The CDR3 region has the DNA TGTGCCAGTAGTATCGGGCAGGGTGATCAGCCCCAGCATTTT.

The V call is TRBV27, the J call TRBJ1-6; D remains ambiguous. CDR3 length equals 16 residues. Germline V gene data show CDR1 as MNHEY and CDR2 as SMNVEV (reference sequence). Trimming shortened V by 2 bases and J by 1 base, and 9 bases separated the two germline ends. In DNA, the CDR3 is TGTGCCAGCAGTTTAGCGGTCAGATCCTATAATTCACCCCTCCACTTT. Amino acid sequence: CASSLAVRSYNSPLHF.

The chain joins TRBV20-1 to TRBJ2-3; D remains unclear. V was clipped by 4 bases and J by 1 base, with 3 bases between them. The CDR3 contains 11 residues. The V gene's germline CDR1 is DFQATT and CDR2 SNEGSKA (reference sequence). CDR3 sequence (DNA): TGCAGTGCTAAGCGCACAGATACGCAGTATTTT. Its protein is CSAKRTDTQYF.

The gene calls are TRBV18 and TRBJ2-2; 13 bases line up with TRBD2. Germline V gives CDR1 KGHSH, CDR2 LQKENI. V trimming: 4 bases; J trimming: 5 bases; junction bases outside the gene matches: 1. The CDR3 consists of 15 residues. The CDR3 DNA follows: TGTGCCAGCTCACAGGGACTAGCGGGAACCGGGGAGCTGTTTTTT. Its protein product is CASSQGLAGTGELFF.

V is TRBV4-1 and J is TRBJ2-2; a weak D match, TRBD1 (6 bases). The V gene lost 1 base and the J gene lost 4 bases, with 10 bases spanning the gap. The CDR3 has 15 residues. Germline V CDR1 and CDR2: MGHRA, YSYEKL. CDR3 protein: CASSQVQGRTGELFF. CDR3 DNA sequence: TGCGCCAGCAGCCAAGTTCAGGGGCGCACCGGGGAGCTGTTTTTT.

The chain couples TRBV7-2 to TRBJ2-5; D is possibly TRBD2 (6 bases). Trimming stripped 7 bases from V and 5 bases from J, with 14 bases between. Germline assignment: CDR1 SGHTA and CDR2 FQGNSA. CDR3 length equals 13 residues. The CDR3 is CASTWGGTETQYF. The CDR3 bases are TGTGCCAGCACCTGGGGCGGGACGGAGACCCAGTACTTC.

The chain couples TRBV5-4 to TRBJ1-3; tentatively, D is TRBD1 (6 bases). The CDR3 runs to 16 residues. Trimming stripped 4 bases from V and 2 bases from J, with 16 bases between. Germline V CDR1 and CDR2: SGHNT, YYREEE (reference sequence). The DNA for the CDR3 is TGTGCCAGCAGCCGGTGGGGGCTTTCGGCTGGAAACACCATATATTTT. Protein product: CASSRWGLSAGNTIYF.

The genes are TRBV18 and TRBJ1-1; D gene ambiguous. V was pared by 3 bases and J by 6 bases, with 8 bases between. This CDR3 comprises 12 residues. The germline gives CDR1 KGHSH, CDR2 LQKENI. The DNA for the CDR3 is TGTGCCAGCTCACCCACCGGGTCTGAAGCTTTCTTT. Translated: CASSPTGSEAFF.

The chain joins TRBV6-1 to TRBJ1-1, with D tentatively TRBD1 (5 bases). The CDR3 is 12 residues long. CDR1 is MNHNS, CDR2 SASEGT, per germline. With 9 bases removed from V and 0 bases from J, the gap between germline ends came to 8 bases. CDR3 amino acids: CASQGLNTEAFF. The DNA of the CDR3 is TGTGCCAGTCAGGGATTGAACACTGAAGCTTTCTTT.

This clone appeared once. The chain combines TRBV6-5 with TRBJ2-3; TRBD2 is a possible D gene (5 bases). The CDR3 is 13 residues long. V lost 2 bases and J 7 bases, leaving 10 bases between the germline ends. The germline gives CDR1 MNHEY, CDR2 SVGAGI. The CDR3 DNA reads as TGTGCCAGCAGTTACCGAGGAGGTAATACGCAGTATTTT. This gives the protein CASSYRGGNTQYF.

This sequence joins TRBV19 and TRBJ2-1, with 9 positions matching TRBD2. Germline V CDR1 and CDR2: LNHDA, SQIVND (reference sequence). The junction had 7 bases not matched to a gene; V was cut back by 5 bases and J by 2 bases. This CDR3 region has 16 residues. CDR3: CASSSSTSGAYNEQFF. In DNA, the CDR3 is TGTGCCAGTAGTTCCTCGACTAGCGGCGCCTACAATGAGCAGTTCTTC.

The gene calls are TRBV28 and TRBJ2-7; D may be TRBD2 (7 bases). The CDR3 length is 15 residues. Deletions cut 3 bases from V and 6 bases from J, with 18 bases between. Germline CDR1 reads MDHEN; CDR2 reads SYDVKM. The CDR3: CASSLGGQGNREQYF. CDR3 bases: TGTGCCAGCAGTTTGGGGGGGCAGGGGAACCGCGAGCAGTACTTC.